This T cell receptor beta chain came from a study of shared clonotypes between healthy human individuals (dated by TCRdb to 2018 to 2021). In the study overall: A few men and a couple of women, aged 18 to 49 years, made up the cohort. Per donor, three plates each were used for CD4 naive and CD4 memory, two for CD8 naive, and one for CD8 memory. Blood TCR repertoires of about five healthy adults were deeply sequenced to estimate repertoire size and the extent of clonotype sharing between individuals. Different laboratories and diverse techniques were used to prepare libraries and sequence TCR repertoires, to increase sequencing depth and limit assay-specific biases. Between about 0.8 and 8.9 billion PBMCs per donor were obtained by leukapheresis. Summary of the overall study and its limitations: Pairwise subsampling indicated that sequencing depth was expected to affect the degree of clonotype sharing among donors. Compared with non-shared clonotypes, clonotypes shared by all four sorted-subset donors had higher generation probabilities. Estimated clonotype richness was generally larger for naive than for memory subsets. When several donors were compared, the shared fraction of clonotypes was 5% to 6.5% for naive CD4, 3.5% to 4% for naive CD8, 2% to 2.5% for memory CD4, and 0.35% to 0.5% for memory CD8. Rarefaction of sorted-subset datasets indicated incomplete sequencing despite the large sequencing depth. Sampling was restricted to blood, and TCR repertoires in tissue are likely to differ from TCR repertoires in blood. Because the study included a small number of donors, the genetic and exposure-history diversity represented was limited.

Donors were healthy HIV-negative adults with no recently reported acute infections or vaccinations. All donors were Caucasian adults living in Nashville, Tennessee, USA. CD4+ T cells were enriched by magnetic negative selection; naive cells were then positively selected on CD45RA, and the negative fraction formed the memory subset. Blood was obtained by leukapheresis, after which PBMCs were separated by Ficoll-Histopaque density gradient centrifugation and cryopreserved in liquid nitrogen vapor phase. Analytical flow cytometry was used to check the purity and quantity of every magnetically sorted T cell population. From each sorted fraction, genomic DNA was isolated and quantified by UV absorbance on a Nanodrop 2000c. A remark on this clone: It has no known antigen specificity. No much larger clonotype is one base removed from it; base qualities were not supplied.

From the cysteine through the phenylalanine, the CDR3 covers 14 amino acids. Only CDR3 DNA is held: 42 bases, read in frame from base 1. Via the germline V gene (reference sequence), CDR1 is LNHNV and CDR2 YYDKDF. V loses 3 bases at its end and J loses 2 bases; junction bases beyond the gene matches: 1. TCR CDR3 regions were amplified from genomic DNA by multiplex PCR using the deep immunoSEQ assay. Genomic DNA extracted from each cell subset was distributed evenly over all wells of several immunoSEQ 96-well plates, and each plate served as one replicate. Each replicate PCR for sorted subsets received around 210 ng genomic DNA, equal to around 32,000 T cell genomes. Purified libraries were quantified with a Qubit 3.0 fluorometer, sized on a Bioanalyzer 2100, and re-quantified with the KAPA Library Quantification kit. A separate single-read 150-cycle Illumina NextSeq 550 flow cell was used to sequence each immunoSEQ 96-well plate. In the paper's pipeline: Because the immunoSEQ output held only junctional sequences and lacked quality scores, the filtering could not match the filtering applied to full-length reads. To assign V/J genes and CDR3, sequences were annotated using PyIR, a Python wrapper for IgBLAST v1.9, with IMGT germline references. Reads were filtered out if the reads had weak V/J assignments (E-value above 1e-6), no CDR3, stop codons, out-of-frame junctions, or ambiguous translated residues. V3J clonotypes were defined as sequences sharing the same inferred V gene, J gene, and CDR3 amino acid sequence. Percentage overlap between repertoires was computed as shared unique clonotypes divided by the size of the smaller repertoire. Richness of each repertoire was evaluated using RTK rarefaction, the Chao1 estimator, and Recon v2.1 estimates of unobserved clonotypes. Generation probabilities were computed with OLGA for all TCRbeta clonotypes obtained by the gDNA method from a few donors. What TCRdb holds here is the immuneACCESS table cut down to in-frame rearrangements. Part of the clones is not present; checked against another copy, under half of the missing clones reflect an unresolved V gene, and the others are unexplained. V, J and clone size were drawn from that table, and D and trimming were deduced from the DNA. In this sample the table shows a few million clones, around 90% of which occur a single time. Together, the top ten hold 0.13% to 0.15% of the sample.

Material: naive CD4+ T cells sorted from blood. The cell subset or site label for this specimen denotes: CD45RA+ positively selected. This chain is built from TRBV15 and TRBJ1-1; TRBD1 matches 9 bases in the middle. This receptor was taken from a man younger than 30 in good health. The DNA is TGTGCCACCAGCAGGGACAGGGGAAACACTGAAGCTTTCTTT. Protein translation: CATSRDRGNTEAFF. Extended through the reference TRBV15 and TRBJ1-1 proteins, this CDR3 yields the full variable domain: DAMVIQNPRYQVTQFGKPVTLSCSQTLNHNVMYWYQQKSSQAPKLLFHYYDKDFNNEADTPDNFQSRRPNTSFCFLDIRSPGLGDTAMYLCATSRDRGNTEAFFGQGTRLTVV.